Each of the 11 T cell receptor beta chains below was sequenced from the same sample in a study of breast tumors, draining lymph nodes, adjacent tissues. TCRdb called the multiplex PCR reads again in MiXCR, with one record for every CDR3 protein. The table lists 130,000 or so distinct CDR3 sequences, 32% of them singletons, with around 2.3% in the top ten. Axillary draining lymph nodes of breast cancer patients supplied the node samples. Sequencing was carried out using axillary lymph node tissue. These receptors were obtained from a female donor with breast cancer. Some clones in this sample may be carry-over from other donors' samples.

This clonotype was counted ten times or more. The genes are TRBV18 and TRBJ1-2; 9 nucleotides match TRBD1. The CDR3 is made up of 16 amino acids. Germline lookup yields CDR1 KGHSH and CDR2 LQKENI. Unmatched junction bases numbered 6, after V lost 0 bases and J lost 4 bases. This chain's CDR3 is CASSPPRDRVLYGYTF. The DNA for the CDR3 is TGTGCCAGCTCACCACCCCGGGACAGGGTTCTCTATGGCTACACCTTC.

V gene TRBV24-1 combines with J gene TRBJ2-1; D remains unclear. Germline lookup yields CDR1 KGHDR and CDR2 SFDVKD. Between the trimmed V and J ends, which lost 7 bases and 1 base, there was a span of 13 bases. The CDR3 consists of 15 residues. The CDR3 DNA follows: TGTGCCACCAGCGCCCGCGGTGGGTCCTACAATGAGCAGTTCTTC. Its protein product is CATSARGGSYNEQFF.

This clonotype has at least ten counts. CDR3 DNA: TGCAGTGCTAGAGATCGGCAGGGGGGCTACACCTTC. It codes for CSARDRQGGYTF. The chain uses TRBV20-1 and TRBJ1-2; D might be TRBD1 (6 bases). Trimming took 0 bases from V and 8 from J, leaving 10 bases between them. Germline CDR1 and CDR2: DFQATT and SNEGSKA (reference sequence). The CDR3 loop spans 12 amino acids.

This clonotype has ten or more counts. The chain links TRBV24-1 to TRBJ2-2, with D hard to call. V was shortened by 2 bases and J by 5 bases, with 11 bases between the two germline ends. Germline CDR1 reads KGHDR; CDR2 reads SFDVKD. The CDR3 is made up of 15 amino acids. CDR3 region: CATSDSRTRTGELFF. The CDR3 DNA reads TGTGCCACCAGTGATTCTCGGACCCGAACCGGGGAGCTGTTTTTT.

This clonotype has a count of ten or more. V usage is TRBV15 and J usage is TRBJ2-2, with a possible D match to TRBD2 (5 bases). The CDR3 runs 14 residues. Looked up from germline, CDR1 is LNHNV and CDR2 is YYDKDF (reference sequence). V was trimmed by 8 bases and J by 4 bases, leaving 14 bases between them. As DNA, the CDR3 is TGTGCCACCGAGCGGAGCGCACGCACCGGGGAGCTGTTTTTT. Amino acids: CATERSARTGELFF.

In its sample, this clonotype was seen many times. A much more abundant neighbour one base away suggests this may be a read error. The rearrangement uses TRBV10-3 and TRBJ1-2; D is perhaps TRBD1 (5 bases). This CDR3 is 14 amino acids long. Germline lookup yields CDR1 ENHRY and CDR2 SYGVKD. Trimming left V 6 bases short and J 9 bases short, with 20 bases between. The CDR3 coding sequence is TGTGCCATCAGGGGTGGGGACCTCCCTGCCAGCTACACCTTC. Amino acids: CAIRGGDLPASYTF.

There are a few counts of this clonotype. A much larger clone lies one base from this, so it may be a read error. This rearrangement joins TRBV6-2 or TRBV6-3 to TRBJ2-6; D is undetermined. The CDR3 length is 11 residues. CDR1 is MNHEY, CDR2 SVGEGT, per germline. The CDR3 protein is CTTSGANVLTF. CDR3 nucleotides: TGTACCACCTCTGGGGCCAACGTCCTGACTTTC.

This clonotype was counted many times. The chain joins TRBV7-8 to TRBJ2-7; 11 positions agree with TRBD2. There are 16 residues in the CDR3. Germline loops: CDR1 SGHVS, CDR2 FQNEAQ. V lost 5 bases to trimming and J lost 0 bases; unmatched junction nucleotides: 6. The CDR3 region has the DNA TGTGCCAGCAGCCTGGGACTAGCGGTGAACTCCTACGAGCAGTACTTC. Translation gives CASSLGLAVNSYEQYF.

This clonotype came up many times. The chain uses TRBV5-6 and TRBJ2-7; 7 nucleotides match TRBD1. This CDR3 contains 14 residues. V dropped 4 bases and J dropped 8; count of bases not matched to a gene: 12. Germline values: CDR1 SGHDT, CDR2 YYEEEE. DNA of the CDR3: TGTGCCAGCAGCCAAACAGGGGCCCGGGTGAAGCAGTACTTC. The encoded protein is CASSQTGARVKQYF.

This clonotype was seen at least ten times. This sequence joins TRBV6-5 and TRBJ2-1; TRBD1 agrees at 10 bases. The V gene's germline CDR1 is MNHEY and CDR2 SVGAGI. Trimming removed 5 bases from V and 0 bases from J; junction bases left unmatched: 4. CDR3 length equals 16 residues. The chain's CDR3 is CASSRDRGLSYNEQFF. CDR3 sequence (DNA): TGTGCCAGCAGTCGGGACAGGGGCCTCTCCTACAATGAGCAGTTCTTC.

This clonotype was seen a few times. This chain's CDR3 is CASSLDGVAGMDYGYTF. The CDR3 region has the DNA TGTGCCAGCAGCTTGGATGGAGTAGCAGGGATGGACTATGGCTACACCTTC. V usage is TRBV5-4 and J usage is TRBJ1-2; D may be TRBD1 (5 bases). V was cut by 0 bases and J by 3 bases, with 18 bases left in between. The CDR3 length is 17 residues. Germline values: CDR1 SGHNT, CDR2 YYREEE (reference sequence).